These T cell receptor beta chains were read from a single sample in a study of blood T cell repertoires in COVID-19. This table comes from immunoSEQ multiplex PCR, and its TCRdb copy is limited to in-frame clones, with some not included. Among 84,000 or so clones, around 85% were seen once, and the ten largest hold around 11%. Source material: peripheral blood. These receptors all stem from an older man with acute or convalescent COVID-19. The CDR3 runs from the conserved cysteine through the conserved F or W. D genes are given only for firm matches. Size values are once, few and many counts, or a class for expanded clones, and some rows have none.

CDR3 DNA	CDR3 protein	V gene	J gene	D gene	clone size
TGTGCCAGCAGCTTGGGTGAAGGGAGCTCCTATAATTCACCCCTCCACTTT	CASSLGEGSSYNSPLHF	TRBV5-6	TRBJ1-6	NA	few
TGTGCCAGCAGCTTAAGGGGGTCACCCCTCCACTTT	CASSLRGSPLHF	TRBV7-9	TRBJ1-6	NA	NA
TGTGCCAGCAGTTTCCTTCGGGGGAGCGGGGTTCCCTACGAGCAGTACTTC	CASSFLRGSGVPYEQYF	TRBV28	TRBJ2-7	TRBD2	NA
TGTGCCAGCAGTTTAATAGGACAGGGAGGCAATCAGCCCCAGCATTTT	CASSLIGQGGNQPQHF	TRBV27	TRBJ1-5	TRBD1	once
TGTGCCAGCAGTTCCTGGGTTGGGGGGGCGCTGATGGATCAGCCCCAGCATTTT	CASSSWVGGALMDQPQHF	TRBV6-2/TRBV6-3	TRBJ1-5	NA	NA
TGTGCCAGCGGGAGAGATACGCAGTATTTT	CASGRDTQYF	TRBV28	TRBJ2-3	NA	NA
TGTGCCATCAGGACCCGGGACAATGAGCAGTTCTTC	CAIRTRDNEQFF	TRBV6-5	TRBJ2-1	NA	NA
TGTGCCAGCAACCGGGACAGTCAAGAGACCCAGTACTTC	CASNRDSQETQYF	TRBV2	TRBJ2-5	TRBD1	NA
TGTGCCAGCAGCCGAAGCGGGGGGGCCGGTGAGCAGTTCTTC	CASSRSGGAGEQFF	TRBV11-2	TRBJ2-1	TRBD2	NA
TGTGCCAGCAGCGGAAAGCGGGGGGCCTACAATGAGCAGTTCTTC	CASSGKRGAYNEQFF	TRBV9	TRBJ2-1	TRBD2	NA
TGTGCCAGCAGCTCCCACAGAGCCGGGGAGCTGTTTTTT	CASSSHRAGELFF	TRBV7-8	TRBJ2-2	NA	NA
TGTGCCAGCAGCTTGGGATGGATCTCCCAGGGGACCCAGTACTTC	CASSLGWISQGTQYF	TRBV5-4	TRBJ2-5	NA	NA
TGTGCCGTTGGGGGCCGGGACACCGGGGAGCTGTTTTTT	CAVGGRDTGELFF	TRBV28	TRBJ2-2	NA	NA
TGTGCCACCAGTGACCCCGGGACAGGGGGCGACGAAAAACTGTTTTTT	CATSDPGTGGDEKLFF	TRBV24-1	TRBJ1-4	TRBD1	NA
TGTGCCAGCAGTGAGACAACAGAAAAACTGTTTTTT	CASSETTEKLFF	TRBV6-4	TRBJ1-4	NA	few
TGCGCCAGCAGCCCAGGGACAGGGATTGGTGAAGCTTTCTTT	CASSPGTGIGEAFF	TRBV5-1	TRBJ1-1	TRBD1	NA
TGTGCCAGCAGGACGGGGTCCATTTCACCCCTCCACTTT	CASRTGSISPLHF	TRBV6-5	TRBJ1-6	NA	NA
TGTGCCAGCAGTCCCCGTGGACAGACTTATAGCAATCAGCCCCAGCATTTT	CASSPRGQTYSNQPQHF	TRBV6-2/TRBV6-3	TRBJ1-5	NA	NA
TGTGCCAGCGCCCCCCGGGGGAACTACGAGCAGTACTTC	CASAPRGNYEQYF	TRBV3-1/TRBV3-2	TRBJ2-7	NA	NA
TGTGCCAGCAGCCAGGGACAGGGCTCAAAACCCCTCCACTTT	CASSQGQGSKPLHF	TRBV5-4	TRBJ1-6	TRBD1	NA
TGCAGCGTTGAACTCACAGGCCTGGGGGAAAAACTGTTTTTT	CSVELTGLGEKLFF	TRBV29-1	TRBJ1-4	NA	NA
TGTGCCAGCAGTTTCGAGGGAAAACAGCCCCAGCATTTT	CASSFEGKQPQHF	TRBV12-3/TRBV12-4	TRBJ1-5	NA	NA
TGTGCCAGCAGCCGGAAGGGACAGGGCGACAATGAGCAGTTCTTC	CASSRKGQGDNEQFF	TRBV3-1/TRBV3-2	TRBJ2-1	TRBD1	NA
TGTGCCAGCAGCCCTAGCGGGGGGACAGATACGCAGTATTTT	CASSPSGGTDTQYF	TRBV7-7	TRBJ2-3	TRBD2	NA
TGCGCCAGCAGCGCTGAAGTGGGCCAGCCCCAGCATTTT	CASSAEVGQPQHF	TRBV5-1	TRBJ1-5	NA	NA
TGTGCCAGCAGTTCAGCCTTAGGGACAGAAATCTATGGCTACACCTTC	CASSSALGTEIYGYTF	TRBV7-7	TRBJ1-2	TRBD1	few
TGTGCCAGCAGTGACGGGAGGGGGCGGATATCGCAGCCCCAGCATTTT	CASSDGRGRISQPQHF	TRBV2	TRBJ1-5	TRBD1	NA
TGTGCCAGCAGTCAATTTGGACTAGCGGGGGGTTCAAGCTCCTACAATGAGCAGTTCTTC	CASSQFGLAGGSSSYNEQFF	TRBV6-6	TRBJ2-1	TRBD2	NA
TGTGCCAGCAGCCAAGTCCCGACTAGCACAGATACGCAGTATTTT	CASSQVPTSTDTQYF	TRBV3-1/TRBV3-2	TRBJ2-3	NA	NA
TGTGCCAGCAGGGTTAGCGGGGGAGGTACAGATACGCAGTATTTT	CASRVSGGGTDTQYF	TRBV3-1/TRBV3-2	TRBJ2-3	TRBD2	NA
TGTGCCAGCACGGACAGGGAGGGGAACACTGAAGCTTTCTTT	CASTDREGNTEAFF	TRBV7-8	TRBJ1-1	TRBD1	NA
TGCGCCAGCAGGAGCAGCGGTAATTCACCCCTCCACTTT	CASRSSGNSPLHF	TRBV10-1	TRBJ1-6	NA	NA